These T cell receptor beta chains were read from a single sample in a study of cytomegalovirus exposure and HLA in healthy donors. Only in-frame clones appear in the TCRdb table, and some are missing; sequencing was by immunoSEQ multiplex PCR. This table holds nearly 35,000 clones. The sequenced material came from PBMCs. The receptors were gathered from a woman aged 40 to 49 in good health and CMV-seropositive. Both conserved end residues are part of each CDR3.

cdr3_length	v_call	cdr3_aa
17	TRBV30	CAWSGVIRDFSSYEQYF
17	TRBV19	CASSILPGSPGANVLTF
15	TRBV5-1	CASSFGLADFYEQYF
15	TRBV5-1	CASSLFSSGDNEQFF
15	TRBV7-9	CASSLQGGGQETQYF
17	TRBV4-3	CASSQVSGWSSYNEQFF
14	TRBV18	CASSPPDRAQPQHF
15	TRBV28	CASSSPLGGVYEQYF
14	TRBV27	CASSSQGGGYGYTF
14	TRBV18	CASSRLQGEAEAFF
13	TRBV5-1	CASSLEESYEQYF
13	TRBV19	CASGLTGDTEAFF
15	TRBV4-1	CASSQGTGSNQPQHF
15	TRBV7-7	CASSPTSGSDNEQFF
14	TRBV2	CASNRQGGEGEAFF
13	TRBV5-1	CASRGGDTGELFF
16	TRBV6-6	CASSYGIREAYNEQFF
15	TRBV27	CASSLGLAGNYEQYF
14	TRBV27	CASSFMGPGDTQYF
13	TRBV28	CASSTPLRRGYTF
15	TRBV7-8	CASSTSQGGSTEAFF
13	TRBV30	CAWSSRVRTEDFF
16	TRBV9	CASSAGQTERVYGYTF
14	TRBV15	CATSRDRGYPEAFF
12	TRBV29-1	CSQASSTDTQYF
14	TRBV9	CASSVVAGTDTQYF
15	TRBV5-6	CASSGGVYSNQPQHF
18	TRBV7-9	CASRRTGASGGNTGELFF
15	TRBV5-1	CASSLALAGGETQYF
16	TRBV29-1	CSVEEWTSGASYEQYF
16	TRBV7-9	CASSLVPQGAVYEQYF
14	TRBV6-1	CASSEGWPNYGYTF
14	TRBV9	CASSVAPDRYGYTF
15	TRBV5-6	CASSFITDGPYEQYF
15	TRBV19	CASSRLETGGLGAFF
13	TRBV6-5	CACGGAGANALTF
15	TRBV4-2	CASSQDRGQQGEAFF
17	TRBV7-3	CASSLMSGRSGANVLTF
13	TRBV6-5	CASDSGNSDGYTF
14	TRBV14	CASSRTGEGDGYTF
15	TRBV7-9	CASSGGVMGTNGYTF
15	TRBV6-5	CASSYSSASTDTQYF
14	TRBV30	CAWSVSGGTYEQYF
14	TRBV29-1	CSVGVGGVDTEAFF
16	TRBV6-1	CASSESSGTRSYEQYF
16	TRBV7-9	CASSLGGPSGSYEQYF
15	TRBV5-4	CASRAGTSGSNEQYF